This T cell receptor beta chain was profiled in a study of cytomegalovirus exposure and HLA in healthy donors. Study as a whole: The 100 million to 120 million unique TCR beta sequences, from 150 million to 200 million T cells, were found by an earlier analysis. General study points: The later analysis indicated that the majority of CMV-associated TCR beta chains appeared HLA-restricted. Prediction of most subjects' HLA-A and HLA-B alleles by TCR beta sequences was reportedly accurate. Many donors shared some public TCRs, even though most TCR sequences were rare.

Germline V gene sequence: CDR1 MNHEY, CDR2 SVGAGI. The V and J ends lost 8 bases and 2 bases, in that order; junction bases with no gene match: 9. The length of the CDR3 is 14 residues. PCR primers comprised 60 Vbeta and 13 Jbeta primers. Generated by immunoSEQ multiplex PCR, the TCRdb table keeps only in-frame clones and is missing some. The table has more than 150,000 clones, nearly 80% seen once. Comments on this clone: Its cognate antigen is unknown.

The sequence derives from a young woman in good health and CMV-seropositive. Source material: PBMCs. The genes are TRBV6-5 and TRBJ2-7, with 7 bases fitting TRBD1. This CDR3 reads CASPRGQAAYEQYF. The CDR3 bases are TGTGCCAGCCCCCGCGGACAGGCCGCCTACGAGCAGTACTTC.